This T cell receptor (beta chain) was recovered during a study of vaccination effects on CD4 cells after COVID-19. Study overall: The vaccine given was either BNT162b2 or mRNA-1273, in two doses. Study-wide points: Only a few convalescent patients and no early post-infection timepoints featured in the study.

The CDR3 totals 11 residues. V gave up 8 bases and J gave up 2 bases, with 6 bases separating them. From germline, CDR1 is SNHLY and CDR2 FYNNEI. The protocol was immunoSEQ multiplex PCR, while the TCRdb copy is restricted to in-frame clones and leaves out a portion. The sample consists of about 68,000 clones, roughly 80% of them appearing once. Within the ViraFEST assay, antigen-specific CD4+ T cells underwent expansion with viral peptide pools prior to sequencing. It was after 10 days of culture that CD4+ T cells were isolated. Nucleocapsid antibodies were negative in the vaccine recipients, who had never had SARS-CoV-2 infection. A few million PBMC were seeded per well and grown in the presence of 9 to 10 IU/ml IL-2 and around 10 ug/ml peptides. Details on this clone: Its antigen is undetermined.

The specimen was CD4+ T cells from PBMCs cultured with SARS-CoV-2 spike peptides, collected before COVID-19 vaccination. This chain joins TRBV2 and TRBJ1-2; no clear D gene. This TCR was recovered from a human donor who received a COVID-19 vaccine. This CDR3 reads CASLLNYGYTF. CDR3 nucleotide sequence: TGTGCCAGCTTGCTGAACTATGGCTACACCTTC.